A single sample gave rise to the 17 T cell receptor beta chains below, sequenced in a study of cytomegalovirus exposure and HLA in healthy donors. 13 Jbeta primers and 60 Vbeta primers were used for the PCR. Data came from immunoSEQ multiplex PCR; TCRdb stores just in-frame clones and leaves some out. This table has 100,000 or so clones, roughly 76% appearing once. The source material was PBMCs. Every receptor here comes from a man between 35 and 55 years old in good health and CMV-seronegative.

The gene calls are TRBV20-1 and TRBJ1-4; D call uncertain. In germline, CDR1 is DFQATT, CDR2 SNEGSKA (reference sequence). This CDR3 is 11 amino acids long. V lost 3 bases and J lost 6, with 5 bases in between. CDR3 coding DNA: TGCAGTGCTAGGGCTTATGAAAAACTGTTTTTT. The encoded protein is CSARAYEKLFF.

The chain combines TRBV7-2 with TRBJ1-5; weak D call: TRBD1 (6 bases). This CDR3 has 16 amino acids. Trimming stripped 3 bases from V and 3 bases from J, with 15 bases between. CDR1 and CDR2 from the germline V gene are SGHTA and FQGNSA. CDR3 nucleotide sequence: TGTGCCAGCAGCTTGACGGACAGAGCCTACAATCAGCCCCAGCATTTT. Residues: CASSLTDRAYNQPQHF.

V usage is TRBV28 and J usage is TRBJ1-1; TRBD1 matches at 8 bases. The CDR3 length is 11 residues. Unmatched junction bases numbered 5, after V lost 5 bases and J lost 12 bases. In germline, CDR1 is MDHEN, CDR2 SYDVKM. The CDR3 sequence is CASSDDRGPFF. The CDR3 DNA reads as TGTGCCAGCAGTGACGACAGGGGCCCTTTCTTT. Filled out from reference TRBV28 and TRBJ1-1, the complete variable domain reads DVKVTQSSRYLVKRTGEKVFLECVQDMDHENMFWYRQDPGLGLRLIYFSYDVKMKEKGDIPEGYSVSREKKERFSLILESASTNQTSMYLCASSDDRGPFFGQGTRLTVV.

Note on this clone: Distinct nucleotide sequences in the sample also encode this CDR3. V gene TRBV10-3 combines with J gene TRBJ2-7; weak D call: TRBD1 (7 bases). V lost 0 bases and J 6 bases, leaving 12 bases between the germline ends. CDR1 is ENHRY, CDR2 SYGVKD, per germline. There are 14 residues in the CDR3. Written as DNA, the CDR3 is TGTGCCATCAGTGAGTCCCCAGGGGGGCTCGAGCAGTACGTC. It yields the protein CAISESPGGLEQYV.

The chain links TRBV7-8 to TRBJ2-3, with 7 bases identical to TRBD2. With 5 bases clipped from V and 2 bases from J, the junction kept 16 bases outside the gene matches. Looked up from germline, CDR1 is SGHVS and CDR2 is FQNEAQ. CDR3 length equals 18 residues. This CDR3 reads CASSPRRALRGNTDTQYF. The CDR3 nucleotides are TGTGCCAGCAGCCCACGGCGGGCCTTGCGGGGGAACACAGATACGCAGTATTTT.

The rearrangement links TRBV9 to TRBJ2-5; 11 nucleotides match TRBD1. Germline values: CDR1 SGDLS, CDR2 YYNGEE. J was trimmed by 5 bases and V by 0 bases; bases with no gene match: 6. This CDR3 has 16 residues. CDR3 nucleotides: TGTGCCAGCAGCGTAGGGACAGGGGGCGCGGGGGAGACCCAGTACTTC. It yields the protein CASSVGTGGAGETQYF.

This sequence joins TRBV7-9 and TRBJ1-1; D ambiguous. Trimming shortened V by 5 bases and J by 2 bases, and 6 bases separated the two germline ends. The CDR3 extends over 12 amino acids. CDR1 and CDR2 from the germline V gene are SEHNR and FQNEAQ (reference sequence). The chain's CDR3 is CASSIINTEAFF. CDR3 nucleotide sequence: TGTGCCAGCAGCATAATAAACACTGAAGCTTTCTTT. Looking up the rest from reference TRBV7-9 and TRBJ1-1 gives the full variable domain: DTGVSQNPRHKITKRGQNVTFRCDPISEHNRLYWYRQTLGQGPEFLTYFQNEAQLEKSRLLSDRFSAERPKGSFSTLEIQRTEQGDSAMYLCASSIINTEAFFGQGTRLTVV.

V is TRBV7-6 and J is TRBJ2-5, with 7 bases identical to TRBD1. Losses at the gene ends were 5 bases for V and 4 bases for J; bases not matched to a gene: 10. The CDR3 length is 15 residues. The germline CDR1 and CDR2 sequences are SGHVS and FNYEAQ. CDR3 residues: CASSRPTGYRETQYF. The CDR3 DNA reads TGTGCCAGCAGCCGTCCGACAGGGTATCGAGAGACCCAGTACTTC. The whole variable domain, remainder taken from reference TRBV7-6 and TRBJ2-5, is GAGVSQSPRYKVTKRGQDVALRCDPISGHVSLYWYRQALGQGPEFLTYFNYEAQQDKSGLPNDRFSAERPEGSISTLTIQRTEQRDSAMYRCASSRPTGYRETQYFGPGTRLLVL.

The CDR3 sequence is CASSQDRNTEAFF. The DNA of the CDR3 is TGTGCCAGCAGCCAGGACAGGAACACTGAAGCTTTCTTT. The chain uses TRBV5-4 and TRBJ1-1, with D perhaps matching TRBD1 (6 bases). Trimming stripped 4 bases from V and 1 base from J, with 8 bases between. Germline V gives CDR1 SGHNT, CDR2 YYREEE (reference sequence). This CDR3 has 13 amino acids.

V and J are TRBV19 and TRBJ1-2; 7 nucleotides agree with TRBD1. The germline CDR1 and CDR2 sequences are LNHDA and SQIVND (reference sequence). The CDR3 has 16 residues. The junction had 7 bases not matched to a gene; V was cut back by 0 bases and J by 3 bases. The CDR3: CASSIEPRGLDYGYTF. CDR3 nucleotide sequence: TGTGCCAGTAGTATAGAGCCAAGGGGGCTGGACTATGGCTACACCTTC.

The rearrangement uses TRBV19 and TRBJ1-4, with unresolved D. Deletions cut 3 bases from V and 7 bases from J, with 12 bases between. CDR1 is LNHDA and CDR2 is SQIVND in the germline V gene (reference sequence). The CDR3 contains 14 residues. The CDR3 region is CASSIPASGEKLFF. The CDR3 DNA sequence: TGTGCCAGTAGTATTCCCGCGAGCGGTGAAAAACTGTTTTTT.

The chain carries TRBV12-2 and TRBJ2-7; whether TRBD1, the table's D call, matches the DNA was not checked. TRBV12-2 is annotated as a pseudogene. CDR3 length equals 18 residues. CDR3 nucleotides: TGTGCAAGTCGTTTTACCCGGGACAGAGCAATAGCCTCCTACGAGCAGTACTTC. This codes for CASRFTRDRAIASYEQYF.

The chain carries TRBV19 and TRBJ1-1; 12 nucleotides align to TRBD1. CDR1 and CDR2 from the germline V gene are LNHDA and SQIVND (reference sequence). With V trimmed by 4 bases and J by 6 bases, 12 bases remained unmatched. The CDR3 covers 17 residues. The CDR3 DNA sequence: TGTGCCAGTAGTAGAACCGGGACAGGGGGCGTGTACGCTGAAGCTTTCTTT. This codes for CASSRTGTGGVYAEAFF.

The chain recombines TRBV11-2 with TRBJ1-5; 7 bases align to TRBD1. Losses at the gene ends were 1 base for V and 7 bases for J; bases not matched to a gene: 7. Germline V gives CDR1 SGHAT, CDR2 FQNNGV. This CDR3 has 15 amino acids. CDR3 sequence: CASSLAGTVGQPQHF. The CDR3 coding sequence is TGTGCCAGCAGCTTAGCGGGGACAGTAGGGCAGCCCCAGCATTTT.

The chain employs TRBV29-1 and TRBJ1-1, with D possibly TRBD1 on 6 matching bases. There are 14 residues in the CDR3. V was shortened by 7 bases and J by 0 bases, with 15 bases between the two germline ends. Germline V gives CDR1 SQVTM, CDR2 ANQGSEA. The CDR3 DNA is TGCAGCGCCTCACCACAGGGTTTGAACACTGAAGCTTTCTTT. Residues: CSASPQGLNTEAFF.

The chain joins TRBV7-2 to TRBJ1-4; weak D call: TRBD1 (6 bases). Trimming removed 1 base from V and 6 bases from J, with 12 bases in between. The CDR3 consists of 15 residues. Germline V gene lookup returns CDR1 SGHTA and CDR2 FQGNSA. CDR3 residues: CASSLVGGKDEKLFF. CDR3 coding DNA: TGTGCCAGCAGCTTAGTAGGGGGAAAGGATGAAAAACTGTTTTTT.

CDR3 in amino acids: CASSILTSGGASYNEQFF. In nucleotides, the CDR3 is TGTGCCAGCAGCATCTTGACTAGCGGGGGGGCCTCCTACAATGAGCAGTTCTTC. This chain uses TRBV5-5 with TRBJ2-1; 14 bases line up with TRBD2. The J segment lost 0 bases and the V segment lost 4 bases, leaving 6 bases of the junction unmatched. CDR1 is SGHKS, CDR2 YYEKEE, per germline (reference sequence). This CDR3 comprises 18 residues. The complete variable domain, with remaining parts taken from reference TRBV5-5 and TRBJ2-1, reads DAGVTQSPTHLIKTRGQQVTLRCSPISGHKSVSWYQQVLGQGPQFIFQYYEKEERGRGNFPDRFSARQFPNYSSELNVNALLLGDSALYLCASSILTSGGASYNEQFFGPGTRLTVL.